This T cell receptor (beta chain) originates from a study of human T cells and chemical hapten exposure. CDR1 is SQVTM, CDR2 ANQGSEA, per germline. This CDR3 region has 14 residues. The germline V and J ends were trimmed by 6 bases and 2 bases, with 15 bases remaining between them. As for time point: healthy volunteer bleed at 2 weeks. Total RNA was isolated from unfractionated whole blood. Single cDNA molecules in the library carried unique molecular identifiers attached during preparation. Using its own MiXCR run on the RACE reads, TCRdb lists one record per CDR3 protein. The sample includes 45,000 or so distinct CDR3 sequences, roughly 4.2% of them seen just once. This clonotype has ten or more counts.

The sample was whole blood. The rearrangement links TRBV29-1 to TRBJ2-3, with no clear D. The clonotype was recovered from a human donor in good health. Some clones in this sample may be carry-over from other donors' samples. The CDR3 DNA follows: TGCAGCGTCGGTACCGGGTCCTACACAGATACGCAGTATTTT. Its protein is CSVGTGSYTDTQYF.